The 11 T cell receptor beta chains presented below share a single source sample, sequenced in a study of cytomegalovirus exposure and HLA in healthy donors. Use of 60 Vbeta and 13 Jbeta primers characterized the PCR. TCRdb's table, derived via immunoSEQ multiplex PCR, lists solely in-frame clones and lacks some. This sample contains some 130,000 clones. Sequenced input: PBMCs. The receptors originated from a man younger than 35 in good health and CMV-seronegative.

This chain links TRBV11-1 with TRBJ1-1, with a weak D call TRBD1 (6 bases). In germline, CDR1 is SGHAT, CDR2 FQDESV (reference sequence). V was clipped by 5 bases and J by 8 bases, with 9 bases between them. CDR3 length: 11 residues. CDR3 bases: TGTGCCAGCAGCAACAGGGAAGAAGCTTTCTTT. This encodes CASSNREEAFF. Combining the CDR3 with reference TRBV11-1 and TRBJ1-1 gives the whole variable domain EAEVAQSPRYKITEKSQAVAFWCDPISGHATLYWYRQILGQGPELLVQFQDESVVDDSQLPKDRFSAERLKGVDSTLKIQPAELGDSAMYLCASSNREEAFFGQGTRLTVV.

The J gene is TRBJ2-2, the V gene TRBV7-9; 8 bases match TRBD2. The CDR3 is made up of 17 amino acids. CDR1 and CDR2 from the germline V gene are SEHNR and FQNEAQ (reference sequence). The ends lost 1 base at V and 4 bases at J; junction bases unmatched: 8. The CDR3 DNA follows: TGTGCCAGCAGCTTAGTAAGCCTAGCGGGCGCCACCGGGGAGCTGTTTTTT. This gives the protein CASSLVSLAGATGELFF.

V is TRBV19 and J is TRBJ1-4; no firm D call. This CDR3 contains 14 residues. V dropped 3 bases and J dropped 11 bases, with 16 bases sitting between them. The V gene's germline CDR1 is LNHDA and CDR2 SQIVND (reference sequence). This CDR3 is CASSIGQVRPKLFF. The DNA for the CDR3 is TGTGCCAGTAGTATTGGGCAAGTAAGGCCGAAACTGTTTTTT.

The chain has TRBV7-3 and TRBJ2-5, with TRBD2 matching over 9 bases. Trimming at V came to 2 bases and at J to 4 bases, leaving 5 bases not matched to a gene. The germline gives CDR1 SGHTA, CDR2 FQGTGA. The CDR3 is 15 residues long. Here the CDR3 DNA reads TGTGCCAGCAGCTTAGGCGGGGGGGGGTTAGAGACCCAGTACTTC. Translated: CASSLGGGGLETQYF.

The gene calls are TRBV9 and TRBJ1-2; the match to TRBD1 covers 12 bases. Germline CDR1 SGDLS, CDR2 YYNGEE. The trim removed 4 bases at V and 8 bases at J, leaving 15 bases unmatched. This CDR3 spans 17 amino acids. The CDR3 loop reads CASSRTSGTGGLMGYTF. Here the CDR3 DNA reads TGTGCCAGCAGCCGGACCTCCGGGACAGGGGGCCTTATGGGCTACACCTTC.

This chain uses TRBV7-9 with TRBJ1-2, with D possibly TRBD1 on 5 matching bases. The CDR3 is 13 amino acids. From germline, CDR1 is SEHNR and CDR2 FQNEAQ (reference sequence). V dropped 0 bases and J dropped 8 bases, with 10 bases sitting between them. CDR3 DNA sequence: TGTGCCAGCAGCTTAGCGCAGGGTTGGGGCTACACCTTC. It translates to CASSLAQGWGYTF. Variable domain in full (rest from reference TRBV7-9 and TRBJ1-2): DTGVSQNPRHKITKRGQNVTFRCDPISEHNRLYWYRQTLGQGPEFLTYFQNEAQLEKSRLLSDRFSAERPKGSFSTLEIQRTEQGDSAMYLCASSLAQGWGYTFGSGTRLTVV.

Concerning this clone: Additional DNA sequences in this sample encode the identical CDR3. This sequence joins TRBV10-3 and TRBJ1-1; D is ambiguous. This CDR3 has 13 amino acids. Looked up from germline, CDR1 is ENHRY and CDR2 is SYGVKD. Trimming stripped 2 bases from V and 1 base from J, with 5 bases between. The CDR3 bases are TGTGCCATCAGTGAGAACAGGAACACTGAAGCTTTCTTT. It yields the protein CAISENRNTEAFF.

The chain is built from TRBV5-1 and TRBJ2-5; tentatively, D is TRBD2 (5 bases). Germline CDR1 reads SGHRS; CDR2 reads YFSETQ. The CDR3 spans 16 residues. Trimming cost V 3 bases and J 0 bases, with 15 bases left between them. The CDR3 nucleotides read TGCGCCAGCAGCTCGAGGACGGGGAACGACCAAGAGACCCAGTACTTC. It translates to CASSSRTGNDQETQYF.

The chain carries TRBV7-2 and TRBJ1-3, with 9 bases fitting TRBD1. The germline V gene encodes CDR1 SGHTA and CDR2 FQGNSA. V lost 4 bases and J lost 4; bases outside the gene matches: 5. The CDR3 contains 15 residues. The CDR3 coding sequence is TGTGCCAGCAGCTCACAGGGGGCCCCAGGAAACACCATATATTTT. Encoded protein: CASSSQGAPGNTIYF.

This chain connects TRBV7-2 to TRBJ2-7, with 10 bases fitting TRBD2. This CDR3 spans 14 amino acids. The germline V gene encodes CDR1 SGHTA and CDR2 FQGNSA. Trimming cost V 2 bases and J 7 bases; bases outside gene matches: 5. CDR3 loop: CASSLSGGAWEQYF. For the CDR3, the DNA is TGTGCCAGCAGCTTAAGCGGGGGGGCCTGGGAGCAGTACTTC. The full variable domain, rest sourced from reference TRBV7-2 and TRBJ2-7, is GAGVSQSPSNKVTEKGKDVELRCDPISGHTALYWYRQSLGQGLEFLIYFQGNSAPDKSGLPSDRFSAERTGGSVSTLTIQRTQQEDSAVYLCASSLSGGAWEQYFGPGTRLTVT.

The genes are TRBV7-8 and TRBJ2-2, with D perhaps matching TRBD1 (6 bases). The V gene's germline CDR1 is SGHVS and CDR2 FQNEAQ. Trimming shortened V by 5 bases and J by 2 bases, and 18 bases separated the two germline ends. The CDR3 runs 17 residues. The CDR3 reads CASSLLTGTTNTGELFF. The DNA for the CDR3 is TGTGCCAGCAGCCTCCTCACGGGGACAACCAACACCGGGGAGCTGTTTTTT.